This is a list of T cell receptor beta chains from one sample in a study of control samples from healthy donors and cancer patients. Generated by immunoSEQ multiplex PCR, the TCRdb table keeps only in-frame clones and is missing some. The data hold about 51,000 clones, with about four fifths observed a single time. The material sequenced was blood. The receptor source for this set is a man between 65 and 85 years old in good health. Both conserved end residues are part of each CDR3. The order of the fields is CDR3 length, V gene, CDR3 protein.

>16|TRBV19
CASRTSGRSSYNEQFF
>17|TRBV12-5
CASGLVQLAGYTDTQYF
>14|TRBV2
CASSEVYRTDGYTF
>11|TRBV2
CASTEVGEQFF
>17|TRBV7-9
CASSASPGQTSTDTQYF
>17|TRBV5-6
CASSFRSPGQGVVKQYF
>13|TRBV12-3/TRBV12-4
CASYDLGAGEQYF
>14|TRBV7-2
CASSPDRVPYEQYF
>14|TRBV5-1
CASGQDRPNTEAFF
>14|TRBV6-5
CASSSDRGIYGYTF
>11|TRBV21-1
CAAEEYEKLFF
>16|TRBV19
CASSDSRGYKNTEAFF
>13|TRBV5-4
CASSPGGNYGYTF
>13|TRBV7-2
CASSPQGTDIQYF
>16|TRBV14
CASSHRVAPKNTEAFF
>15|TRBV2
CASRPGQAGANVLTF
>16|TRBV14
CASSADRGRLYNEQFF
>15|TRBV18
CASSSSGQVNQPQHF
>15|TRBV2
CASSHPLRRDQPQHF
>16|TRBV28
CASSLGGQLGYQPQHF
>14|TRBV24-1
CATSDRGLAYGYTF
>13|TRBV20-1
CSASAGQGYGYTF
>14|TRBV18
CASSPTAGDQPQHF
>14|TRBV7-6
CASSLSGGRNTQYF
>14|TRBV4-1
CASSGWAGEETQYF
>13|TRBV18
CASSPREGPEAFF
>13|TRBV7-2
CASSSRQRETQYF
>13|TRBV3-1/TRBV3-2
CASSRQGNYGYTF
>14|TRBV4-1
CASSPRTGWNGYTF
>13|TRBV5-8
CASSLAQGYGYTF
>14|TRBV6-4
CASSDGTGGQPQHF
>14|TRBV2
CASKDSLSYNEQFF
>15|TRBV29-1
CSVVRTGGPGETQYF
>15|TRBV6-4
CASSDSGGRSYEQYF
>16|TRBV6-5
CASSYQVDLSTGELFF
>16|TRBV28
CASSYRLGRAKNIQYF
>14|TRBV5-1
CASSLGRTQETQYF
>16|TRBV15
CATLGLAGAETDTQYF
>16|TRBV2
CASSEPTGVNTGELFF
>12|TRBV11-2
CASSPGADTQYF
>16|TRBV27
CASSFTGGEGIGGAFF
>16|TRBV18
CASSPFMSVIRDEQYF
>15|TRBV21-1
CASGQRGGGVNEQFF
>17|TRBV4-1
CASSPRTVLSGANVLTF
>15|TRBV3-1/TRBV3-2
CASSQYRGPSYEQYF
>13|TRBV7-8
CASSLDLNTEAFF
>15|TRBV28
CASRPYRDTGNTIYF
>14|TRBV10-1
CASPGRIGNQPQHF
>11|TRBV2
CASTALYEQYF
>14|TRBV5-1
CASSLSGVDTEAFF
>16|TRBV24-1
CATSDLAGPSTDTQYF
>13|TRBV2
CASEVINTGELFF
>12|TRBV19
CASGTITDTQYF
>14|TRBV21-1
CASSKWTASSVQFF
>15|TRBV6-6
CASSQAGGLNQPQHF